The next 12 T cell receptor beta chains were all read from a single sample in a study of T cell responses to AZD1222 COVID-19 vaccine (dated by TCRdb to the early 2020s). Libraries were constructed by the immunoSEQ multiplex PCR assay. As stored in TCRdb, this immuneACCESS dataset retains in-frame rearrangements with V and J assigned. A fraction of the clones does not appear; measured against another copy, unresolved V genes explain less than half of the discrepancy, and the remainder lacks a known reason. The sample data list 180,000 or so clones, and 94% of these were observed just once. 0.64% of the sample belongs to the ten largest clones. In the paper's terms, the time point label means: baseline before first vaccination. Sequencing was performed on peripheral blood, taken on day 0 of AZD1222 vaccination. The receptors here all came from an adult in good health.

The V gene is TRBV5-1, the J gene TRBJ1-6; maybe TRBD1 (6 bases). The germline gives CDR1 SGHRS, CDR2 YFSETQ. The CDR3 totals 15 residues. The V gene lost 1 base and the J gene lost 5 bases, with 10 bases spanning the gap. CDR3 sequence: CASSLHAGDNSPLHF. In nucleotides, the CDR3 is TGCGCCAGCAGCTTGCATGCAGGGGATAATTCACCCCTCCACTTT.

The chain employs TRBV5-5 and TRBJ1-5; D not resolved. V lost 3 bases to trimming and J lost 4 bases, with 11 bases between them. CDR1 is SGHKS and CDR2 is YYEKEE in the germline V gene (reference sequence). This CDR3 is built from 14 residues. For the CDR3, the DNA is TGTGCCAGCAGCTACCGAACCGTGAATCAGCCCCAGCATTTT. Its translation: CASSYRTVNQPQHF.

This sequence joins TRBV12-3 or TRBV12-4 and TRBJ1-1; TRBD1 might be the D (6 bases). V dropped 1 base and J dropped 6 bases, with 9 bases sitting between them. CDR3 length: 13 residues. The chain's CDR3 is CASSLVGGSEAFF. The CDR3 coding sequence is TGTGCCAGCAGTTTAGTAGGGGGTTCTGAAGCTTTCTTT.

For the CDR3, the DNA is TGTGCCACCAGCAGAAGGTACAATGAGCAGTTCTTC. This sequence encodes CATSRRYNEQFF. The genes are TRBV15 and TRBJ2-1; D ambiguous. CDR1 and CDR2 (germline): LNHNV, YYDKDF (reference sequence). The CDR3 is made up of 12 amino acids. V lost 2 bases to trimming and J lost 4 bases, with 3 bases between them.

The rearrangement uses TRBV18 and TRBJ2-5; the D is unclear. The CDR3 spans 12 residues. Germline CDR1 and CDR2: KGHSH and LQKENI. V was pared by 3 bases and J by 3 bases, with 5 bases between. CDR3: CASSPREETQYF. As DNA, the CDR3 is TGTGCCAGCTCACCGAGAGAAGAGACCCAGTACTTC.

This chain joins TRBV28 and TRBJ1-6; maybe TRBD1 (6 bases). The length of the CDR3 is 13 residues. Germline V gene data show CDR1 as MDHEN and CDR2 as SYDVKM. V lost 7 bases to trimming and J lost 6 bases, with 10 bases between them. DNA of the CDR3: TGTGCCAGCAACAACAGGGCTAATTCACCCCTCCACTTT. Translating gives CASNNRANSPLHF.

This clone was recorded once. J is TRBJ1-2 and V is TRBV6-1; D is ambiguous. Trimming removed 1 base at V and 8 bases at J, with 5 bases between. The CDR3 sequence is 11 residues long. Germline V gene sequence: CDR1 MNHNS, CDR2 SASEGT. CDR3 nucleotide sequence: TGTGCCAGCAGTGAAGGGAGAGGCTACACCTTC. Translating it yields CASSEGRGYTF.

The J gene is TRBJ1-2, the V gene TRBV28; D is ambiguous. Germline CDR1 reads MDHEN; CDR2 reads SYDVKM. The CDR3 consists of 15 residues. Trimming shortened V by 1 base and J by 0 bases, and 9 bases separated the two germline ends. The CDR3 sequence is CASSLSTRANYGYTF. The CDR3 coding sequence is TGTGCCAGCAGTTTATCGACAAGAGCTAACTATGGCTACACCTTC.

The V call is TRBV5-5, the J call TRBJ1-1; D remains unclear. Between the trimmed V and J ends, which lost 0 bases and 2 bases, there was a span of 5 bases. The CDR3 is made up of 13 amino acids. Germline V gene sequence: CDR1 SGHKS, CDR2 YYEKEE (reference sequence). The CDR3 region has the DNA TGTGCCAGCAGCTTGGGGCATAACACTGAAGCTTTCTTT. Its translation is CASSLGHNTEAFF.

The V and J genes are TRBV28 and TRBJ2-7; 11 bases align to TRBD2. CDR1 is MDHEN, CDR2 SYDVKM, per germline. V shed 7 bases, J shed 1 base, and the junction held 6 bases outside the gene matches. The CDR3 is 15 residues long. The CDR3 DNA reads TGTGCCAGCACCCAGGGACTAGCGGTTTCCTACGAGCAGTACTTC. Amino acids: CASTQGLAVSYEQYF.

The V and J genes are TRBV30 and TRBJ1-5; TRBD1 agrees at 8 bases. There are 15 residues in the CDR3. CDR1 and CDR2 from the germline V gene are GTSNPN and SVGIG (reference sequence). The V and J ends lost 0 bases and 2 bases, in that order; junction bases with no gene match: 3. For the CDR3, the DNA is TGTGCCTGGAGTGTAATGACAGGGGGCAATCAGCCCCAGCATTTT. This codes for CAWSVMTGGNQPQHF.

The chain links TRBV30 to TRBJ1-4; D remains unclear. V shed 3 bases and J shed 8 bases, with 19 bases lying between them. Germline V CDR1 and CDR2: GTSNPN, SVGIG (reference sequence). This CDR3 is built from 15 residues. CDR3 DNA: TGTGCCTGGAGGGAGGGAGGTCGTCTGAAGGAAAAACTGTTTTTT. Its protein product is CAWREGGRLKEKLFF.